The clone carrying this T cell receptor (beta chain) was seen repeatedly, ten times or more. What it binds is unknown. The blood sample dates from first hyperthyroidism diagnosis, preceding any ophthalmopathy symptoms. This sample was taken from a study of T cells in Graves' hyperthyroidism and ophthalmopathy. The germline V gene has CDR1 SNHLY and CDR2 FYNNEI. Trimming took 4 bases from V and 7 from J; bases not matched to a gene: 10. This CDR3 has 15 amino acids. TCR beta CDR3 sequences were amplified from RNA transcripts. With the HTBI primer set, the TCR CDR3 went through a first round of RT-PCR. TCRdb reprocessed the multiplex PCR reads with MiXCR, giving one entry per CDR3 protein. In the table there are 350,000 or so distinct CDR3 sequences, approximately 18% of which are singletons. The study's findings and limits: Ophthalmopathy and stable hyperthyroidism were separated by a 13 V-J model. Model output signaled ophthalmopathy a median about seven months ahead of onset. Appearing also in blood were most of the thyroid clonotypes expanded above 0.001.

The sequenced sample consisted of blood. V is TRBV2 and J is TRBJ2-1; TRBD1 matches at 7 bases. This sequence was found in a woman aged 25 to 45 with Graves' hyperthyroidism that later progressed to Graves' ophthalmopathy. CDR3 amino acids: CASSGARGYTNEQFF. The CDR3 DNA is TGTGCCAGCAGTGGTGCCAGGGGGTACACGAATGAGCAGTTCTTC.